This T cell receptor beta chain was captured by sequencing in a study of cytomegalovirus exposure and HLA in healthy donors. Overall study results and limits: There were around 160 TCR beta chains listed as cytomegalovirus-associated. Apart from CMV serostatus, no immune exposure information was available.

Details on this clone: Its target is unknown.

The CDR3 length is 15 residues. The V gene's germline CDR1 is SGHNT and CDR2 YYREEE (reference sequence). Losses at the gene ends were 1 base for V and 2 bases for J; bases not matched to a gene: 6. PCR involved 60 Vbeta and 13 Jbeta primers. Only in-frame clones appear in the TCRdb table, and some are missing; sequencing was by immunoSEQ multiplex PCR. The sample comprises approximately 24,000 clones, about 70% of which are singletons, and 4.4% rests with the top ten. V usage is TRBV5-4 and J usage is TRBJ2-7, with 7 nucleotides matching TRBD1. The sample was PBMCs. This TCR was recovered from a woman aged 45-65 years in good health and CMV-seronegative. The CDR3 coding sequence is TGTGCCAGCAGCTTGACAGGACAGGCCACCTACGAGCAGTACTTC. This translates into CASSLTGQATYEQYF.